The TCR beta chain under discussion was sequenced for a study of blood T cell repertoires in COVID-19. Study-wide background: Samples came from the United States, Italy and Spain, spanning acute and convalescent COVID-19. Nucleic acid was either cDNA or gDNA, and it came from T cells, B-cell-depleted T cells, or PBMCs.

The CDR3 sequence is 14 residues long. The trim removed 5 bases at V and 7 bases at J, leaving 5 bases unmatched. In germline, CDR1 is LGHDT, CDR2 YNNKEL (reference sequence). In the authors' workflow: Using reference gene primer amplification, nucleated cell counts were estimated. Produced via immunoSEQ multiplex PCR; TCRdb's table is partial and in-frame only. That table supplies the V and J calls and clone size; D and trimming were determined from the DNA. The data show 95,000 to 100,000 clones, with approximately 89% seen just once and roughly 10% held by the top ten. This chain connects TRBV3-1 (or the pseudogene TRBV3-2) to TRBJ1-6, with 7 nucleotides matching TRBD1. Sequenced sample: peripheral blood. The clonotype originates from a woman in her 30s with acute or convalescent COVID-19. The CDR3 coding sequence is TGTGCCAGCAGCAGGACAGGACCAAATTCACCCCTCCACTTT. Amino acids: CASSRTGPNSPLHF.